These 22 T cell receptor beta chains came from one sample sequenced in a study of blood T cell repertoires in COVID-19. The protocol was immunoSEQ multiplex PCR, while the TCRdb copy is restricted to in-frame clones and leaves out a portion. The sample records hundreds of thousands of clones, roughly 89% being singletons. Sequencing used peripheral blood. Source of these receptors: a woman in her late teens or twenties who had recovered from COVID-19.

This sequence joins TRBV15 and TRBJ2-3, with D perhaps TRBD1 (5 bases). The CDR3 runs 12 residues. Germline lookup yields CDR1 LNHNV and CDR2 YYDKDF (reference sequence). V was trimmed by 5 bases and J by 14 bases, leaving 17 bases between them. The chain's CDR3 is CATSPHGAAPYF. CDR3 in DNA: TGTGCCACCAGCCCCCATGGGGCGGCCCCGTATTTT. Full variable domain (missing parts from reference TRBV15 and TRBJ2-3): DAMVIQNPRYQVTQFGKPVTLSCSQTLNHNVMYWYQQKSSQAPKLLFHYYDKDFNNEADTPDNFQSRRPNTSFCFLDIRSPGLGDTAMYLCATSPHGAAPYFGPGTRLTVL.

The rearrangement links TRBV5-4 to TRBJ1-1; the D gene is possibly TRBD1 (6 bases). V was pared by 2 bases and J by 3 bases, with 8 bases between. The CDR3 consists of 13 residues. Germline loops: CDR1 SGHNT, CDR2 YYREEE (reference sequence). The CDR3 spells CASSLQGYTEAFF. The CDR3 DNA follows: TGTGCCAGCAGCTTACAGGGTTACACTGAAGCTTTCTTT.

The genes are TRBV27 and TRBJ1-6, with a possible D match to TRBD1 (6 bases). Germline lookup yields CDR1 MNHEY and CDR2 SMNVEV (reference sequence). The length of the CDR3 is 12 residues. Between the trimmed V and J ends, which lost 9 bases and 13 bases, there was a span of 16 bases. The CDR3, as DNA: TGTGCCAGTCAGCAGGGGCCGGGCCCCCTCCACTTT. Its translation is CASQQGPGPLHF.

The V gene is TRBV4-2, the J gene TRBJ2-5, with TRBD2 matching 11 bases. V lost 1 base and J lost 0; bases outside the gene matches: 10. The germline CDR1 and CDR2 sequences are LGHNA and YNFKEQ. The CDR3 is 19 amino acids. As DNA, the CDR3 is TGTGCCAGCAGCCAAGTACCCGGGACTAGCGGATACAACCAAGAGACCCAGTACTTC. This codes for CASSQVPGTSGYNQETQYF.

The chain joins TRBV18 to TRBJ2-2; 8 bases agree with TRBD2. J lost 2 bases, V lost 3 bases, and 2 bases had no gene match. Germline CDR1 reads KGHSH; CDR2 reads LQKENI. CDR3 length: 15 amino acids. CDR3 coding DNA: TGTGCCAGCTCACCCCGGACTAGCAACACCGGGGAGCTGTTTTTT. Amino acid sequence: CASSPRTSNTGELFF. Combining the CDR3 with reference TRBV18 and TRBJ2-2 gives the whole variable domain NAGVMQNPRHLVRRRGQEARLRCSPMKGHSHVYWYRQLPEEGLKFMVYLQKENIIDESGMPKERFSAEFPKEGPSILRIQQVVRGDSAAYFCASSPRTSNTGELFFGEGSRLTVL.

The CDR3 DNA follows: TGTGCCAGCTCACCAATAGGGAGCTATGGCTACACCTTC. It yields the protein CASSPIGSYGYTF. The chain links TRBV18 to TRBJ1-2; unclear D gene. V gave up 2 bases and J gave up 4 bases, with 8 bases separating them. Germline V gene data show CDR1 as KGHSH and CDR2 as LQKENI. This CDR3 is 13 amino acids long.

The chain employs TRBV6-1 and TRBJ1-4; weak D call: TRBD1 (6 bases). Germline loops: CDR1 MNHNS, CDR2 SASEGT. The CDR3 has 15 residues. V was pared by 2 bases and J by 7 bases, with 14 bases between. This CDR3 is CASSEPGGLREKLFF. The CDR3, as DNA: TGTGCCAGCAGTGAACCCGGGGGGCTACGTGAAAAACTGTTTTTT.

This chain connects TRBV18 to TRBJ1-1, with TRBD1 as a possible D gene (5 bases). Trimming removed 6 bases from V and 3 bases from J, with 14 bases in between. CDR1 and CDR2 (germline): KGHSH, LQKENI. The CDR3 is 14 amino acids. CDR3 sequence reads: CASSQTARDTEAFF. CDR3 nucleotides: TGTGCCAGCTCCCAAACAGCCAGGGACACTGAAGCTTTCTTT.

V and J are TRBV11-3 and TRBJ1-3, with D possibly matching TRBD1 (5 bases). There are 13 residues in the CDR3. The germline CDR1 and CDR2 sequences are SGHNT and YENEEA. V was pared by 4 bases and J by 3 bases, with 7 bases between. The CDR3 region is CASSSGFGNTIYF. DNA for the CDR3: TGTGCCAGCAGCTCAGGGTTTGGAAACACCATATATTTT.

The chain is built from TRBV6-4 and TRBJ1-1; tentatively, D is TRBD1 (6 bases). V was pared by 6 bases and J by 2 bases, with 13 bases between. CDR1 and CDR2 from the germline V gene are MRHNA and SNTAGT. The CDR3 sequence is 14 residues long. The CDR3 loop is CASRRGGGNTEAFF. The CDR3 DNA is TGTGCCAGCAGGAGGGGGGGAGGAAACACTGAAGCTTTCTTT.

This clone was seen only a few times. The V and J genes are TRBV4-1 and TRBJ1-4, with 7 bases that match TRBD1. CDR1 and CDR2 from the germline V gene are MGHRA and YSYEKL. V lost 4 bases to trimming and J lost 3 bases; unmatched junction nucleotides: 5. The CDR3 runs 15 residues. CDR3 DNA sequence: TGCGCCAGCAGCCCGATCAGGGGGTCTAATGAAAAACTGTTTTTT. Protein sequence: CASSPIRGSNEKLFF.

This clone appeared a few times. The same CDR3 can be traced to other DNA sequences in this sample. The chain is built from TRBV9 and TRBJ1-1; 9 bases are a match to TRBD1. Germline CDR1 reads SGDLS; CDR2 reads YYNGEE. V lost 2 bases, J lost 2 bases, and 4 bases stayed unmatched. This CDR3 region has 15 residues. CDR3 sequence (DNA): TGTGCCAGCAGCGTCGGGACAGGGTCCAACACTGAAGCTTTCTTT. Amino acids: CASSVGTGSNTEAFF. Drawing the rest from reference TRBV9 and TRBJ1-1, the complete variable domain is DSGVTQTPKHLITATGQRVTLRCSPRSGDLSVYWYQQSLDQGLQFLIQYYNGEERAKGNILERFSAQQFPDLHSELNLSSLELGDSALYFCASSVGTGSNTEAFFGQGTRLTVV.

The chain couples TRBV7-2 to TRBJ2-3, with 7 bases aligning to TRBD2. The CDR3 spans 16 residues. J lost 6 bases, V lost 1 base, and 10 bases had no gene match. Germline lookup yields CDR1 SGHTA and CDR2 FQGNSA. As DNA, the CDR3 is TGTGCCAGCAGCTTAGTATTGGTGGCGGGAGCCGATACGCAGTATTTT. It specifies CASSLVLVAGADTQYF. The variable domain in full, with the rest retrieved from reference TRBV7-2 and TRBJ2-3, is GAGVSQSPSNKVTEKGKDVELRCDPISGHTALYWYRQSLGQGLEFLIYFQGNSAPDKSGLPSDRFSAERTGGSVSTLTIQRTQQEDSAVYLCASSLVLVAGADTQYFGPGTRLTVL.

The CDR3 region has the DNA TGTGCCAGCCGCTCTCTCATGACCGGGACAGGGGGGTCTGGAAACACCATATATTTT. Amino acid sequence: CASRSLMTGTGGSGNTIYF. The V call is TRBV11-2, the J call TRBJ1-3; the match to TRBD1 covers 11 bases. The CDR3 is 19 residues long. CDR1 and CDR2 from the germline V gene are SGHAT and FQNNGV. Germline trimming cut 8 bases from V and 1 base from J; bases unmatched to any gene: 16. The complete variable domain, with remaining parts taken from reference TRBV11-2 and TRBJ1-3, reads EAGVAQSPRYKIIEKRQSVAFWCNPISGHATLYWYQQILGQGPKLLIQFQNNGVVDDSQLPKDRFSAERLKGVDSTLKIQPAKLEDSAVYLCASRSLMTGTGGSGNTIYFGEGSWLTVV.

V and J are TRBV4-1 and TRBJ2-1; 8 nucleotides line up with TRBD2. After removal of 6 bases from V and 0 bases from J, the junction contained 7 bases not matched to a gene. The CDR3 is made up of 16 amino acids. Germline CDR1 reads MGHRA; CDR2 reads YSYEKL. DNA for the CDR3: TGCGCCAGCAGAAAACTAGCGGCTAGCTCCTACAATGAGCAGTTCTTC. Encoded protein: CASRKLAASSYNEQFF.

This sequence joins TRBV7-2 and TRBJ2-1, with D possibly being TRBD1 (6 bases). This CDR3 is built from 15 residues. V was pared by 3 bases and J by 2 bases, with 11 bases between. Germline CDR1 reads SGHTA; CDR2 reads FQGNSA. CDR3 bases: TGTGCCAGCAGCTTGATAGAGGGGGCCTACAATGAGCAGTTCTTC. Protein sequence: CASSLIEGAYNEQFF.

A single count supports this clone. The chain combines TRBV18 with TRBJ1-1, with 7 bases lining up with TRBD1. Trimming took 3 bases from V and 1 from J; bases not matched to a gene: 2. The CDR3 covers 14 residues. From germline, CDR1 is KGHSH and CDR2 LQKENI. The CDR3 sequence: CASSPRTGNTEAFF. The DNA of the CDR3 is TGTGCCAGCTCACCTAGGACAGGGAACACTGAAGCTTTCTTT. Based on the CDR3 plus reference TRBV18 and TRBJ1-1, the full variable domain is NAGVMQNPRHLVRRRGQEARLRCSPMKGHSHVYWYRQLPEEGLKFMVYLQKENIIDESGMPKERFSAEFPKEGPSILRIQQVVRGDSAAYFCASSPRTGNTEAFFGQGTRLTVV.

This clone was observed a single time. The junction does not match germline at one end; this may be a read error. The chain joins TRBV13 to TRBJ1-2; 10 positions match TRBD1. The CDR3 spans 16 residues. Germline-derived CDR1 and CDR2 are PRHDT and FYEKMQ (reference sequence). The CDR3 sequence is CASTLRDRGIRHGYTF. The CDR3 bases are TGTGCCAGCACCTTAAGGGACAGGGGAATTCGACATGGCTACACCTTC.

The V gene is TRBV30, the J gene TRBJ2-3, with TRBD2 identical over 10 bases. Germline-derived CDR1 and CDR2 are GTSNPN and SVGIG (reference sequence). The length of the CDR3 is 14 residues. The V gene end was trimmed by 2 bases and the J gene end by 4 bases; junction bases not matched to a gene: 3. The CDR3 sequence: CAWSWSGRADTQYF. Here the CDR3 DNA reads TGTGCCTGGAGTTGGAGCGGGAGGGCAGATACGCAGTATTTT.

This rearrangement joins TRBV10-1 to TRBJ1-5; 10 bases fit TRBD1. The germline gives CDR1 WNHNN, CDR2 SYGVQD (reference sequence). The CDR3 has 19 amino acids. V trimming: 6 bases; J trimming: 1 base; junction bases outside the gene matches: 15. CDR3 protein: CASREVGQGIIGSNQPQHF. CDR3 DNA: TGCGCCAGCAGAGAGGTGGGACAGGGGATCATAGGGAGCAATCAGCCCCAGCATTTT.

Here the CDR3 reads CASSLIGEGPYNEQFF. The CDR3 DNA is TGCGCCAGCAGCTTGATCGGGGAGGGCCCCTACAATGAGCAGTTCTTC. The V and J genes are TRBV5-1 and TRBJ2-1, with 7 bases fitting TRBD2. This CDR3 is 16 amino acids long. From germline, CDR1 is SGHRS and CDR2 YFSETQ. After removal of 1 base from V and 2 bases from J, the junction contained 6 bases not matched to a gene. Drawing the rest from reference TRBV5-1 and TRBJ2-1, the complete variable domain is KAGVTQTPRYLIKTRGQQVTLSCSPISGHRSVSWYQQTPGQGLQFLFEYFSETQRNKGNFPGRFSGRQFSNSRSEMNVSTLELGDSALYLCASSLIGEGPYNEQFFGPGTRLTVL.

CDR3 sequence reads: CASSQAIVGNTGELFF. As DNA, the CDR3 is TGCGCCAGCAGCCAAGCGATAGTTGGGAACACCGGGGAGCTGTTTTTT. The genes are TRBV4-3 and TRBJ2-2, with no clear D. The germline V and J ends were trimmed by 1 base and 1 base, with 10 bases remaining between them. This CDR3 comprises 16 residues. Germline loops: CDR1 LGHNA, CDR2 YSLEER.